This T cell receptor (beta chain) was observed in a study of follicular helper T cells after annual influenza vaccination. The time point is: 2014-2015 season, pre-vaccination. In germline, CDR1 is SGHVS, CDR2 FQNEAQ. The CDR3 length is 11 residues. The ends were cut back, 8 bases at V and 7 bases at J, with 11 bases in the middle. Assay: immunoSEQ multiplex PCR; the TCRdb copy retains only in-frame clones and omits some. The top ten hold around 0.27% of the sample, which has some 15,000 clones, about 83% seen once. The sequencing used CXCR5- memory CD4+ T cells sorted from blood, collected on the day of influenza vaccination. This chain connects TRBV7-8 to TRBJ2-5, with D unresolved. This sequence originates from an adult who received the influenza vaccine. The CDR3 DNA sequence: TGTGCCAGCGCCTTTGATGCGACCCAGTACTTC. Translating it yields CASAFDATQYF.